The source of this T cell receptor (beta chain) is a study of T cells after yellow fever vaccination. General study results and limits: On re-exposure, the response was weaker but peaked faster, at day 5 versus 15. Subsequent to the booster, the majority of primary-vaccination clones reappeared (roughly 97% CD4, 88% CD8).

The authors made TCR cDNA by 5'RACE template switching, adding a universal primer site and UMIs. TCRdb reprocessed the 5' RACE reads with MiXCR, giving one entry per CDR3 protein. This repertoire shows more than 300,000 distinct CDR3 sequences, about 11% found once; its top ten account for under 4%. A word on this clonotype: Its antigen remains unidentified.

There are 16 residues in the CDR3. Trimming took off 1 base at V and 4 bases at J, with 11 bases between the two ends. CDR1 and CDR2 from the germline V gene are SGHTA and FQGNSA. The sequenced sample was CD4+ T cells sorted from PBMCs, obtained 45 days after the yellow fever booster vaccination. The TCR comes from a man aged 18-30 years who received the YFV17D yellow fever vaccine. The gene calls are TRBV7-2 and TRBJ2-6; D is unclear. CDR3 loop: CASSLDINSGANVLTF. In DNA form, the CDR3 reads TGTGCCAGCAGCTTAGATATAAACTCCGGGGCCAACGTCCTGACTTTC.